The clone carrying this T cell receptor (beta chain) came up once. CDR3 size: 16 residues. Germline V lookup: CDR1 KGHDR, CDR2 SFDVKD. V lost 2 bases, J lost 1 base, and 10 bases lay in between. The method was immunoSEQ multiplex PCR; TCRdb's version includes in-frame clones alone and lacks a portion of them. This table holds tens of thousands of clones, roughly nine tenths found once. This entry is derived from a study of blood T cell repertoires in COVID-19. Sequences were obtained from peripheral blood. J is TRBJ2-2 and V is TRBV24-1; D may be TRBD2 (7 bases). The clonotype was recovered from a woman aged 55-70 years with COVID-19, enrolled during active disease. CDR3 DNA sequence: TGTGCCACCAGTGATTCGCGGGGGCGGAACACCGGGGAGCTGTTTTTT. Its protein is CATSDSRGRNTGELFF.